The T cell receptor (beta chain) under discussion was sequenced for a study of blood T cell repertoires in COVID-19. Study-wide background: Whether acute or convalescent, the COVID-19 samples came from the United States, Italy and Spain. PBMCs, B-cell-depleted T cells, or T cells were the source of the cDNA or gDNA that made up the material.

In its sample, this clone was seen once. The CDR3 is 14 amino acids. The germline CDR1 and CDR2 sequences are MNHNY and SVGAGI (reference sequence). V was shortened by 6 bases and J by 2 bases, with 13 bases between the two germline ends. As handled by the study authors: Counts of nucleated cells, estimated from reference gene primer amplification, were obtained. The table came from immunoSEQ multiplex PCR; TCRdb's copy has only in-frame clones and leaves some out. That table is the source of V, J and clone size, and D and trimming were worked out from the DNA. The repertoire has a few hundred thousand clones, around 84% of them found once; the top ten carry over 6%.

The source material was peripheral blood. This clonotype was obtained from a woman in her 70s with active or convalescent COVID-19. The chain uses TRBV6-6 and TRBJ1-2, with D uncertain. Here the CDR3 reads CASSPRGGNYGYTF. The CDR3 DNA reads TGTGCCAGCAGCCCGCGGGGAGGGAACTATGGCTACACCTTC.